The 17 T cell receptor beta chains below all came from one sample that was sequenced in a study of blood T cells in healthy people across ages. The authors ran a second PCR of roughly 6 to 12 cycles using a sample-barcoded 5' primer and a J-beta primer mix. From the 5' RACE reads, TCRdb called clonotypes with MiXCR, one entry per CDR3 protein. The sample has about 1 million distinct CDR3 sequences, 40% to 50% seen once. What was sequenced was blood. Receptors were obtained from an older woman in good health.

V usage is TRBV27 and J usage is TRBJ2-1, with TRBD2 matching over 10 bases. Losses at the gene ends were 6 bases for V and 2 bases for J; bases not matched to a gene: 10. The CDR3 totals 17 residues. CDR1 and CDR2 (germline): MNHEY, SMNVEV (reference sequence). The CDR3 coding sequence is TGTGCCAGCAGAAAATCTAGCGGGAGAAGAACCTACAATGAGCAGTTCTTC. Translated: CASRKSSGRRTYNEQFF.

This chain links TRBV27 with TRBJ2-2, with D possibly matching TRBD1 (5 bases). Trimming removed 0 bases from V and 3 bases from J, with 11 bases in between. This CDR3 is 16 amino acids long. The germline CDR1 and CDR2 sequences are MNHEY and SMNVEV (reference sequence). The CDR3 nucleotides are TGTGCCAGCAGTTTATCCTCTGGGGCGGACACCGGGGAGCTGTTTTTT. Translation gives CASSLSSGADTGELFF.

The V gene is TRBV6-2 or TRBV6-3, the J gene TRBJ2-4, with D maybe TRBD2 (6 bases). Germline lookup yields CDR1 MNHEY and CDR2 SVGEGT. The CDR3 has 14 residues. V lost 4 bases to trimming and J lost 13 bases, with 20 bases between them. As DNA, the CDR3 is TGTGCCAGCAGTTTCCCGGGACTTAGTCGGGAGCAGTACTTC. Its translation is CASSFPGLSREQYF.

V gene TRBV29-1 combines with J gene TRBJ2-4; 8 bases are shared with TRBD1. The germline V gene has CDR1 SQVTM and CDR2 ANQGSEA. V trimming: 7 bases; J trimming: 6 bases; junction bases outside the gene matches: 8. The CDR3 runs to 13 residues. The CDR3 spells CSARSRGRNIQYF. The CDR3 DNA reads TGCAGCGCGAGATCCAGGGGGCGAAACATTCAGTACTTC.

About this clonotype: Its ends do not fully match the called genes, so a read error is possible. CDR3 nucleotides: TGTGCCAGCAGCTTGGCTGGGACAGGGGAGGGCTATGGCTGCACCTTC. It specifies CASSLAGTGEGYGCTF. The V call is TRBV5-6, the J call TRBJ1-2; 10 bases fit TRBD1. The CDR3 length is 16 residues. Germline V CDR1 and CDR2: SGHDT, YYEEEE.

The rearrangement links TRBV21-1 to TRBJ2-3; TRBD2 is the table's D call, not checked against the DNA. TRBV21-1 is a listed pseudogene. This CDR3 contains 16 residues. CDR3 nucleotides: TGTGCCAGCAGCAAAGCCGATAGCGGTAGCACAGATACGCAGTATTTT. This codes for CASSKADSGSTDTQYF.

This clonotype was counted between two and nine times. CDR3 sequence reads: CASRVTGNQETQYF. CDR3 in DNA: TGTGCCAGCAGGGTGACCGGGAACCAAGAGACCCAGTACTTC. The chain combines TRBV2 with TRBJ2-5, with a weak D call TRBD2 (5 bases). In germline, CDR1 is SNHLY, CDR2 FYNNEI. The length of the CDR3 is 14 residues. The V and J ends lost 6 bases and 0 bases respectively, with 11 bases between them.

This clonotype was seen only a few times. The chain uses TRBV7-8 and TRBJ2-3; 10 bases are shared with TRBD2. Germline V gene data show CDR1 as SGHVS and CDR2 as FQNEAQ. The trim removed 5 bases at V and 3 bases at J, leaving 8 bases unmatched. CDR3 length: 16 amino acids. The CDR3 loop is CASSPQRSGRTDTQYF. CDR3 coding DNA: TGTGCCAGCAGCCCCCAACGTAGCGGGAGGACAGATACGCAGTATTTT.

The chain has TRBV10-2 and TRBJ2-7; 9 positions match TRBD2. The junction had 6 bases not matched to a gene; V was cut back by 0 bases and J by 6 bases. CDR3 length equals 15 residues. CDR1 and CDR2 from the germline V gene are WSHSY and SAAADI. The CDR3 region is CASSESGGRAPEQYF. As DNA, the CDR3 is TGCGCCAGCAGTGAGTCCGGCGGGAGGGCCCCCGAGCAGTACTTC.

The chain combines TRBV27 with TRBJ2-4; 10 bases match TRBD2. The J call may be in error: the DNA end matches TRBJ2-7 better. CDR3 length: 14 amino acids. Germline V gene sequence: CDR1 MNHEY, CDR2 SMNVEV (reference sequence). The CDR3 region has the DNA TGTGCCAGCAGCCTGACTAGCGGGCCGGACGAGCAGTACTTC. Translating it yields CASSLTSGPDEQYF.

This chain links TRBV18 with TRBJ2-5; perhaps TRBD1 as D (6 bases). CDR3 length: 12 amino acids. Trimming stripped 5 bases from V and 4 bases from J, with 8 bases between. CDR1 is KGHSH and CDR2 is LQKENI in the germline V gene. CDR3 protein: CASSGGAETQYF. CDR3 in DNA: TGTGCCAGCTCAGGGGGCGCAGAGACCCAGTACTTC. Using reference TRBV18 and TRBJ2-5 for the parts outside the CDR3, the full variable domain is NAGVMQNPRHLVRRRGQEARLRCSPMKGHSHVYWYRQLPEEGLKFMVYLQKENIIDESGMPKERFSAEFPKEGPSILRIQQVVRGDSAAYFCASSGGAETQYFGPGTRLLVL.

This clonotype turned up a few times. The chain employs TRBV6-6 and TRBJ2-7; 9 positions agree with TRBD2. The CDR3 covers 13 residues. The junction had 1 base not matched to a gene; V was cut back by 7 bases and J by 0 bases. The germline V gene encodes CDR1 MNHNY and CDR2 SVGAGI (reference sequence). The CDR3 DNA reads as TGTGCCAGCAAAGCGGGAGGCTCCTACGAGCAGTACTTC. Its protein product is CASKAGGSYEQYF.

This clonotype has a handful of counts. This chain joins TRBV21-1 and TRBJ2-3; TRBD1 is taken as the D call from the table, unchecked against the DNA. TRBV21-1 corresponds to a pseudogene. The CDR3 has 16 amino acids. CDR3 nucleotide sequence: TGTGCCAGCAGCATGGCGGACAGAGGAGGCACAGATACGCAGTATTTT. Translated: CASSMADRGGTDTQYF.

The chain is built from TRBV15 and TRBJ2-1; D might be TRBD2 (5 bases). Trimming took off 0 bases at V and 2 bases at J, with 11 bases between the two ends. Germline-derived CDR1 and CDR2 are LNHNV and YYDKDF (reference sequence). The CDR3 spans 16 residues. CDR3 bases: TGTGCCACCAGCAGAGATTGGGCGGAGGCCTACAATGAGCAGTTCTTC. Its protein product is CATSRDWAEAYNEQFF.

The V gene is TRBV4-1, the J gene TRBJ2-3; tentatively, D is TRBD1 or TRBD2 (5 bases each). The CDR3 sequence is 17 residues long. In germline, CDR1 is MGHRA, CDR2 YSYEKL. V lost 0 bases and J 9 bases, leaving 22 bases between the germline ends. CDR3 DNA: TGCGCCAGCAGCCAAGATGGGGGATCTGTCAGGGCAATGACGCAGTATTTT. Translated, it gives CASSQDGGSVRAMTQYF.

The table lists this clonotype with a few counts. The J gene is TRBJ2-7, the V gene TRBV7-8; D is possibly TRBD1 (6 bases). CDR1 is SGHVS and CDR2 is FQNEAQ in the germline V gene. V was clipped by 5 bases and J by 3 bases, with 14 bases between them. The CDR3 is 14 residues long. The CDR3 region is CASSPTTGVYEQYF. The CDR3 DNA follows: TGTGCCAGCAGCCCGACGACAGGAGTCTACGAGCAGTACTTC. The full variable domain, with the rest looked up from reference TRBV7-8 and TRBJ2-7, is GAGVSQSPRYKVAKRGQDVALRCDPISGHVSLFWYQQALGQGPEFLTYFQNEAQLDKSGLPSDRFFAERPEGSVSTLKIQRTQQEDSAVYLCASSPTTGVYEQYFGPGTRLTVT.

There are a few counts of this clonotype. The V gene is TRBV6-5, the J gene TRBJ2-5; possibly TRBD1 for D (6 bases). The DNA end lines up better with TRBJ2-7; the J call may be wrong. Per germline, CDR1 MNHEY and CDR2 SVGAGI. CDR3 length equals 13 residues. DNA of the CDR3: TGTGCCAGCAGCAGGACAGTCCTCTCCGAGCAGTACTTC. This translates into CASSRTVLSEQYF.